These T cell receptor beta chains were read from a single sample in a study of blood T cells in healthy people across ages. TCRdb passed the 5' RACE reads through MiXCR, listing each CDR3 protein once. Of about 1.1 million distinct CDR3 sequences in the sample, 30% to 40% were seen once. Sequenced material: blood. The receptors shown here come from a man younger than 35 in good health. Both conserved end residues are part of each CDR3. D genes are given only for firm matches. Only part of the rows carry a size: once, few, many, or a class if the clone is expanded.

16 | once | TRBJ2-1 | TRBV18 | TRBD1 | TGTGCCAGCTCGCCCTTCGGACAGGGCGACCAAGAGACCCAGTTCTTC | CASSPFGQGDQETQFF
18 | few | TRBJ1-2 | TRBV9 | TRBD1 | TGTGCCAGCAGCGCCCGGGACAGGGTACTTATCTTAGACTATGGCTACACCTTC | CASSARDRVLILDYGYTF
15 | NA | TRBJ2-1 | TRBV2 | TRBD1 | TGTGCCAGCAGAAAAACGGGGACAGGGGACAATGAGCAGTTCTTC | CASRKTGTGDNEQFF
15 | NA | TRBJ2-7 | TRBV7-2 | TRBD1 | TGTGCCACCAGTCCGGGACAGTCTATTTCCTACGAGCAGTACTTC | CATSPGQSISYEQYF
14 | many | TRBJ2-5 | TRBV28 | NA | TGTGCCAGCAGTTTAACACGGGCTCAAGAGACCCAGTACTTC | CASSLTRAQETQYF
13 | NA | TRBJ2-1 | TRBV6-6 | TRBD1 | TGTGCCAGCAGTAACTCCAGGGGGTGTGAGCAGTTCTTC | CASSNSRGCEQFF
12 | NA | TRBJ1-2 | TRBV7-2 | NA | TGTGCCAGCAGCTGGGACACGAATGGCTACACCTTC | CASSWDTNGYTF
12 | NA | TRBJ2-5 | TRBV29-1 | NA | TGCAGCGGAGGACAAATCCAAGAGACCCAGTACTTC | CSGGQIQETQYF
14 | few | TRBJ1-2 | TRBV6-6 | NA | TGTGCCAGCAGTTACGGGGGAAGGGGCTATGGCTACACCTTC | CASSYGGRGYGYTF
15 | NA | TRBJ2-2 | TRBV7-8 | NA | TGTGCCAGCAGGAGAACAGGAATACCCACCGGGGAGCTGTTTTTT | CASRRTGIPTGELFF
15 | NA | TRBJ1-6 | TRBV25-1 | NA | TGTGCCAGCAGTGAAGGGTCGTGGACAATTGGACCCCTCCACTTT | CASSEGSWTIGPLHF